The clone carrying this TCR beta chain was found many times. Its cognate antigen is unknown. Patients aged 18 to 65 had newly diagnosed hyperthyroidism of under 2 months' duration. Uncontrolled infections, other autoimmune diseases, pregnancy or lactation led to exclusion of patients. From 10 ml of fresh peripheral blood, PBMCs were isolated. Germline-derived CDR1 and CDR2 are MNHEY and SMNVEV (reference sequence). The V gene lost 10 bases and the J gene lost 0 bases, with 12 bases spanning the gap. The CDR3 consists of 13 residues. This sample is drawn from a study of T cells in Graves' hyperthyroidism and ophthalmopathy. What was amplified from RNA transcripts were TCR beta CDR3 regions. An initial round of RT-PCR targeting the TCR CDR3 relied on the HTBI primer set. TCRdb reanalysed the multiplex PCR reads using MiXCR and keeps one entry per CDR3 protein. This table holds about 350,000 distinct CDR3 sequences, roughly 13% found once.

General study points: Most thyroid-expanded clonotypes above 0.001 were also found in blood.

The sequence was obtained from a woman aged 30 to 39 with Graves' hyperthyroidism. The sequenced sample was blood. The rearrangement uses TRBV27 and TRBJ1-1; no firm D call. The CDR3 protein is CATWGVLNTEAFF. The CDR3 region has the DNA TGTGCCACTTGGGGAGTTCTGAACACTGAAGCTTTCTTT.